The 26 T cell receptor beta chains presented below share a single source sample, sequenced in a study of T-cell memory formation after mild COVID-19. TCRdb re-analysed the 5' RACE reads in MiXCR, keeping a single row per CDR3 protein. The data show 350,000 to 500,000 distinct CDR3 sequences, less than 25% seen once. Sequencing used PBMCs or a T cell subset sorted from them (not recorded which). The receptors were sampled from an adult woman who had mild COVID-19 (a few samples of this study predate the infection). Cell type and time point are not known.

The chain is built from TRBV2 and TRBJ2-7; 7 nucleotides line up with TRBD2. CDR1 and CDR2 (germline): SNHLY, FYNNEI. J lost 9 bases, V lost 10 bases, and 9 bases had no gene match. The CDR3 has 11 amino acids. The CDR3 here is CAINGGKGQYF. CDR3 DNA: TGTGCCATAAACGGGGGGAAAGGGCAGTACTTC.

The rearrangement joins TRBV12-3 or TRBV12-4 to TRBJ2-1, with D perhaps assigned TRBD1 or TRBD2 (5 bases each). This CDR3 contains 15 residues. V was pared by 3 bases and J by 4 bases, with 13 bases between. The CDR3 DNA sequence: TGTGCCAGCAGTTTGGGGGAAGGGCTGTACAATGAGCAGTTCTTC. Protein sequence: CASSLGEGLYNEQFF.

The gene calls are TRBV15 and TRBJ2-2, with TRBD2 matching 10 bases. CDR1 is LNHNV, CDR2 YYDKDF, per germline (reference sequence). The CDR3 has 16 residues. Trimming cost V 3 bases and J 1 base; bases outside gene matches: 2. In nucleotides, the CDR3 is TGTGCCACCAGCAGGCCTAGCGGGGGGAACACCGGGGAGCTGTTTTTT. Its protein is CATSRPSGGNTGELFF.

The chain links TRBV11-2 to TRBJ2-1, with D perhaps TRBD2 (6 bases). The V gene lost 1 base and the J gene lost 15 bases, with 25 bases spanning the gap. This CDR3 is built from 16 residues. Germline V gene sequence: CDR1 SGHAT, CDR2 FQNNGV. The CDR3 DNA sequence: TGTGCCAGCAGCTTAGTCCGGGTGTGGCGGGGCGGTGATAGGTTCTTC. This gives the protein CASSLVRVWRGGDRFF.

This clonotype was detected a few times. The chain combines TRBV5-4 with TRBJ2-5; TRBD2 matches at 8 bases. With 4 bases clipped from V and 4 bases from J, the junction kept 6 bases outside the gene matches. Germline V CDR1 and CDR2: SGHNT, YYREEE (reference sequence). The CDR3 totals 14 residues. The CDR3 DNA is TGTGCCAGCAGCCCCGGGACTAGAGGAGAGACCCAGTACTTC. As protein: CASSPGTRGETQYF.

The chain combines TRBV7-2 with TRBJ1-2; D might be TRBD1 (5 bases). Trimming took off 1 base at V and 8 bases at J, with 17 bases between the two ends. Germline-derived CDR1 and CDR2 are SGHTA and FQGNSA. CDR3 length: 15 residues. The CDR3 DNA sequence: TGTGCCAGCAGCTTAGTATCGGCAGGGTTGGGGGGCTACACCTTC. It is translated as CASSLVSAGLGGYTF.

This clonotype turned up a few times. This chain joins TRBV18 and TRBJ2-7; D possibly corresponds to TRBD1 (6 bases). Germline V CDR1 and CDR2: KGHSH, LQKENI. The CDR3 is made up of 14 amino acids. V was shortened by 5 bases and J by 2 bases, with 13 bases between the two germline ends. The CDR3 loop reads CASSSEDRPYEQYF. The CDR3 DNA reads TGTGCCAGCTCATCGGAGGACAGACCCTACGAGCAGTACTTC.

The rearrangement joins TRBV6-5 to TRBJ2-7; D ambiguous. This CDR3 has 16 amino acids. Germline V gives CDR1 MNHEY, CDR2 SVGAGI. The germline V and J ends were trimmed by 0 bases and 2 bases, with 14 bases remaining between them. CDR3 DNA: TGTGCCAGCAGTTACTCGCCTCAGGCCCAGACCTACGAGCAGTACTTC. Amino acids: CASSYSPQAQTYEQYF.

The chain carries TRBV5-1 and TRBJ1-1; D gene unclear. The CDR3 runs to 14 residues. Germline CDR1 and CDR2: SGHRS and YFSETQ. Trimming removed 2 bases at V and 4 bases at J, with 12 bases between. As DNA, the CDR3 is TGCGCCAGCAGCTTCGGTGGGGTGAGCACTGAAGCTTTCTTT. Translated, it gives CASSFGGVSTEAFF.

The chain joins TRBV18 to TRBJ1-4, with TRBD1 as a possible D gene (6 bases). Trimming took off 4 bases at V and 4 bases at J, with 7 bases between the two ends. CDR3 length equals 13 residues. Looked up from germline, CDR1 is KGHSH and CDR2 is LQKENI. Written as DNA, the CDR3 is TGTGCCAGCTCACAACAGGGTAATGAAAAACTGTTTTTT. Its protein is CASSQQGNEKLFF.

DNA of the CDR3: TGCGCCAGCAGCCAACTGGACAACGGGGAGCTGTTTTTT. Translating gives CASSQLDNGELFF. The chain employs TRBV4-1 and TRBJ2-2; maybe TRBD1 (5 bases). The CDR3 loop spans 13 amino acids. CDR1 and CDR2 from the germline V gene are MGHRA and YSYEKL. V gave up 2 bases and J gave up 7 bases, with 8 bases separating them.

This clonotype has just a few counts. J is TRBJ1-6 and V is TRBV3-1; D unclear. Trimming stripped 4 bases from V and 10 bases from J, with 14 bases between. The CDR3 contains 14 residues. Germline loops: CDR1 LGHDT, CDR2 YNNKEL (reference sequence). The chain's CDR3 is CASSPRHGRSPLHF. Written as DNA, the CDR3 is TGTGCCAGCAGCCCGAGACACGGACGCTCACCCCTCCACTTT.

The chain joins TRBV10-3 to TRBJ2-4; D gene ambiguous. The germline V and J ends were trimmed by 3 bases and 0 bases, with 6 bases remaining between them. The CDR3 covers 14 residues. CDR1 and CDR2 (germline): ENHRY, SYGVKD. The CDR3 nucleotides are TGTGCCATCAGTGACAGTAAAGCCAAAAACATTCAGTACTTC. Protein sequence: CAISDSKAKNIQYF.

The chain combines TRBV12-3 or TRBV12-4 with TRBJ2-5; D uncertain. There are 14 residues in the CDR3. V was clipped by 2 bases and J by 3 bases, with 10 bases between them. CDR3 in DNA: TGTGCCAGCAGTTTAAGTACAGCGAAAGAGACCCAGTACTTC. It is translated as CASSLSTAKETQYF.

Only a few counts were recorded for this clonotype. The chain combines TRBV7-6 with TRBJ2-2; 8 bases match TRBD1. V was clipped by 0 bases and J by 0 bases; unmatched bases: 3. The CDR3 has 17 residues. The germline gives CDR1 SGHVS, CDR2 FNYEAQ. The CDR3 DNA reads as TGTGCCAGCAGCTTAGCAACAGGGGGAACGAACACCGGGGAGCTGTTTTTT. Translating gives CASSLATGGTNTGELFF.

The J gene is TRBJ1-2, the V gene TRBV7-9, with a tentative D call TRBD1 (6 bases). The CDR3 is made up of 12 amino acids. Germline CDR1 SEHNR, CDR2 FQNEAQ (reference sequence). Trimming removed 5 bases from V and 5 bases from J, with 9 bases in between. This CDR3 is CASSDTGYGYTF. The CDR3 DNA follows: TGTGCCAGCAGCGATACAGGGTATGGCTACACCTTC. The full variable domain, with the rest looked up from reference TRBV7-9 and TRBJ1-2, is DTGVSQNPRHKITKRGQNVTFRCDPISEHNRLYWYRQTLGQGPEFLTYFQNEAQLEKSRLLSDRFSAERPKGSFSTLEIQRTEQGDSAMYLCASSDTGYGYTFGSGTRLTVV.

The V and J genes are TRBV7-2 and TRBJ2-7; D unclear. This CDR3 region has 13 residues. With 2 bases removed from V and 7 bases from J, the gap between germline ends came to 12 bases. Germline assignment: CDR1 SGHTA and CDR2 FQGNSA. The CDR3 DNA is TGTGCCAGCAGCTTACCGAATGCGCGAGAGCAGTACTTC. Translated: CASSLPNAREQYF.

The table lists this clonotype with a count of one. J is TRBJ1-1 and V is TRBV7-2, with D possibly matching TRBD1 (5 bases). The CDR3 sequence is 15 residues long. Trimming removed 1 base from V and 0 bases from J, with 9 bases in between. Per the germline V gene, CDR1 is SGHTA and CDR2 is FQGNSA. The CDR3 region has the DNA TGTGCCAGCAGCTTAGACCGGGGGATGAACACTGAAGCTTTCTTT. Translated: CASSLDRGMNTEAFF.

V usage is TRBV5-1 and J usage is TRBJ2-1; TRBD1 agrees at 9 bases. The CDR3 sequence is 15 residues long. The ends lost 4 bases at V and 5 bases at J; junction bases unmatched: 7. Germline-derived CDR1 and CDR2 are SGHRS and YFSETQ. The CDR3, as DNA: TGCGCCAGCAGCCCGCCCGGGACAGGGAACAATGAGCAGTTCTTC. Encoded protein: CASSPPGTGNNEQFF.

V and J are TRBV30 and TRBJ2-5; 14 bases are shared with TRBD2. The V segment lost 3 bases and the J segment 5 bases; nucleotides outside the gene matches: 11. The CDR3 contains 17 residues. Per germline, CDR1 GTSNPN and CDR2 SVGIG (reference sequence). The CDR3 coding sequence is TGTGCCTGGAGCCTTACACGGACTAGCGGGGGGCCGGAGACCCAGTACTTC. Amino acids: CAWSLTRTSGGPETQYF.

In nucleotides, the CDR3 is TGTGCCAGCAGCCGCCCGACAGGGGTGAACACTGAAGCTTTCTTT. It is translated as CASSRPTGVNTEAFF. The chain has TRBV3-1 and TRBJ1-1, with 8 bases lining up with TRBD1. The length of the CDR3 is 15 residues. CDR1 and CDR2 (germline): LGHDT, YNNKEL (reference sequence). The trim removed 4 bases at V and 0 bases at J, leaving 4 bases unmatched.

J is TRBJ2-7 and V is TRBV5-1; tentatively, D is TRBD2 (6 bases). Germline V gives CDR1 SGHRS, CDR2 YFSETQ. The CDR3 is 17 residues long. Trimming took 0 bases from V and 2 from J, leaving 18 bases between them. The DNA for the CDR3 is TGCGCCAGCAGCTTGGGGGGCCGGGAGTATAAAACCTACGAGCAGTACTTC. Its translation: CASSLGGREYKTYEQYF.

There are a few counts of this clonotype. This chain joins TRBV6-5 and TRBJ1-1; D uncertain. Trimming took off 7 bases at V and 4 bases at J, with 13 bases between the two ends. The CDR3 length is 13 residues. In germline, CDR1 is MNHEY, CDR2 SVGAGI. The CDR3, as DNA: TGTGCCAGCAAGATTGGGTTGGGCACTGAAGCTTTCTTT. It yields the protein CASKIGLGTEAFF.

The V call is TRBV29-1, the J call TRBJ2-5; D ambiguous. The CDR3 loop spans 13 amino acids. The germline gives CDR1 SQVTM, CDR2 ANQGSEA. The CDR3 DNA reads TGCAGTTCAACTGGGGTCCTCCAAGAGACCCAGTACTTC. The encoded protein is CSSTGVLQETQYF.

The gene calls are TRBV6-5 and TRBJ2-2; tentative D call: TRBD1 (5 bases). V was clipped by 4 bases and J by 3 bases, with 9 bases between them. The germline V gene encodes CDR1 MNHEY and CDR2 SVGAGI. This CDR3 has 14 amino acids. The CDR3 nucleotides are TGTGCCAGCAGTTGGGGCGGAGACACCGGGGAGCTGTTTTTT. It encodes CASSWGGDTGELFF.

Only a few counts were recorded for this clonotype. The V and J genes are TRBV20-1 and TRBJ1-2; D perhaps matches TRBD1 (6 bases). Germline V gene data show CDR1 as DFQATT and CDR2 as SNEGSKA (reference sequence). CDR3 length equals 14 residues. Trimming cost V 4 bases and J 5 bases, with 17 bases left between them. The CDR3 nucleotides are TGCAGTGCTATCCCCCTGAGGGGGTCTTATGGCTACACCTTC. Translation gives CSAIPLRGSYGYTF.